This TCR beta chain was profiled in a study of regulatory T cells in long-lasting Graves disease. Points from the study as a whole: Persistent disease was characterized by preferential usage of TRBV28, TRBJ1-2 and TRBJ2-5.

Ten or more counts support this clonotype. Its target is unknown. Germline CDR1 is MNHEY and CDR2 is SMNVEV (reference sequence). There are 16 residues in the CDR3. Trimming at V came to 7 bases and at J to 4 bases, leaving 12 bases not matched to a gene. Regarding time point: newly diagnosed GD, antithyroid drugs for less than 3 months. RNA from PBMCs was the source of the TCR library. Staff took roughly 9 milliliters of peripheral blood and put it into EDTA tubes. The TCR beta library used iRepertoire HTBI primers with Arm-PCR amplification of CDR3. TCRdb analysed the multiplex PCR reads with MiXCR anew, one entry per CDR3 protein. The sample contains some 330,000 distinct CDR3 sequences, 12% of which appear only once. These data were likewise used in another study, on T cells in Graves' hyperthyroidism and ophthalmopathy. That work adds: Patients aged 18 to 65 had newly diagnosed hyperthyroidism of under 2 months' duration.

The source was peripheral blood mononuclear cells (PBMCs), collected at new diagnosis, from a patient treated with antithyroid drugs. This receptor was taken from a woman between 18 and 29 years old with Graves disease. The chain couples TRBV27 to TRBJ2-1, with TRBD1 identical over 8 bases. The CDR3 spells CASTLGGTGPYNEQFF. The CDR3 DNA follows: TGTGCCAGCACCCTTGGGGGGACAGGACCTTACAATGAGCAGTTCTTC.